The rows below give T cell receptor beta chains drawn from one sample of a study of shared clonotypes between healthy human individuals. Assay: immunoSEQ multiplex PCR; the TCRdb copy retains only in-frame clones and omits some. The data show roughly 2.6 million clones, around nine tenths seen once. Sequencing used naive CD4+ T cells sorted from blood. Source of these receptors: a man aged 18 to 30 in good health. Both conserved end residues are part of each CDR3. D genes are given only for firm matches. Clone size, where shown, is once, few, many, or a class for clones that have expanded.

abundance	d_gene	v_gene	j_gene	CDR3nt	CDR3aa
.	TRBD1	TRBV28	TRBJ2-5	TGTGCCAGCAGTTTGGCGAACAGGGGTACGGAGACCCAGTACTTC	CASSLANRGTETQYF
.	.	TRBV18	TRBJ1-2	TGTGCCAGCTCACCGTACAGGGACGGCTACACCTTC	CASSPYRDGYTF
.	.	TRBV18	TRBJ2-7	TGTGCCAGCTCACCCGGGGGTCTAGAGCAGTACTTC	CASSPGGLEQYF
.	.	TRBV6-6	TRBJ1-1	TGTGCCAGCACCCCCGGGGAACTGAACACTGAAGCTTTCTTT	CASTPGELNTEAFF
.	TRBD1	TRBV7-2	TRBJ1-5	TGTGCCAGCAGCTTAGAGGGGGCAGGCAATCAGCCCCAGCATTTT	CASSLEGAGNQPQHF
.	TRBD1	TRBV11-3	TRBJ2-2	TGTGCCAGCAGCCTCGGCGGACAGGGAAATCGCGAGGAGCTGTTTTTT	CASSLGGQGNREELFF
.	TRBD1	TRBV18	TRBJ2-3	TGTGCCAGCTCACCTGTGACAGGGGCAACAGATACGCAGTATTTT	CASSPVTGATDTQYF
.	TRBD1	TRBV15	TRBJ1-1	TGTGCCACCAGCAGGGTCTTCGGGACAGTGAACACTGAAGCTTTCTTT	CATSRVFGTVNTEAFF
.	.	TRBV9	TRBJ1-4	TGTGCCAGCAGCCTCGGTGCAACTAATGAAAAACTGTTTTTT	CASSLGATNEKLFF
.	.	TRBV5-1	TRBJ2-1	TGCGCCAGCAGCTTGTTTGCGAGGGACTCCAACAATGAGCAGTTCTTC	CASSLFARDSNNEQFF
.	.	TRBV7-9	TRBJ1-5	TGTGCCAGCAGCGTCGACGGGGATCAGCCCCAGCATTTT	CASSVDGDQPQHF
.	TRBD2	TRBV2	TRBJ2-1	TGTGCCAGCACTCCCAGACTAGCGGGGGGGTACAATGAGCAGTTCTTC	CASTPRLAGGYNEQFF
.	.	TRBV5-1	TRBJ1-5	TGCGCCAGCAGCTTAGGGGCGAGAGAAAGCAATCAGCCCCAGCATTTT	CASSLGARESNQPQHF
.	TRBD1	TRBV29-1	TRBJ1-4	TGCAGCTCTTACTACCCGGGACAGGGGGCGTATAATGAAAAACTGTTTTTT	CSSYYPGQGAYNEKLFF
.	.	TRBV7-2	TRBJ1-5	TGTGCCAGCTCCAGCCCCGGTGGTTATCAGCCCCAGCATTTT	CASSSPGGYQPQHF
few	TRBD2	TRBV9	TRBJ2-5	TGTGCCAGCAGCGTGACTAGCGGCCAAGAGACCCAGTACTTC	CASSVTSGQETQYF
.	.	TRBV30	TRBJ1-6	TGTGCCTGCCATGGGGCCGGGGGGTTCTATAATTCACCCCTCCACTTT	CACHGAGGFYNSPLHF
.	TRBD1	TRBV2	TRBJ1-5	TGTGCCAGCAGTATGACAGGGATCTTTTATCAGCCCCAGCATTTT	CASSMTGIFYQPQHF
.	TRBD2	TRBV15	TRBJ2-1	TGTGCCACCGGGCGCGGGGGTTACAATGAGCAGTTCTTC	CATGRGGYNEQFF
.	TRBD2	TRBV5-8	TRBJ2-2	TGTGCCAGCAGCTTGAGCGGGGCCAACACCGGGGAGCTGTTTTTT	CASSLSGANTGELFF
.	.	TRBV28	TRBJ1-3	TGTGCCAGCACAGGGGCCTTGGACTCTGGAAACACCATATATTTT	CASTGALDSGNTIYF
.	TRBD1	TRBV19	TRBJ2-7	TGTGCCAGTGGAGAGCAGGGGGCCTACGAGCAGTACTTC	CASGEQGAYEQYF
.	.	TRBV7-2	TRBJ2-7	TGTGCCAGCAGCTTAGTTGCAAGGGGTTACGAGCAGTACTTC	CASSLVARGYEQYF
.	.	TRBV19	TRBJ1-3	TGTGCCAGTACCCCCATGGGGGGTTCTGGAAACACCATATATTTT	CASTPMGGSGNTIYF
.	.	TRBV11-2	TRBJ1-4	TGTGCCAGCAGTAAGACCTCTGGGGAAAAACTGTTTTTT	CASSKTSGEKLFF
.	.	TRBV30	TRBJ2-1	TGTGCCTGGATCGGAGGGACGGGCTCCTACAATGAGCAGTTCTTC	CAWIGGTGSYNEQFF
.	.	TRBV28	TRBJ2-7	TGTGCCAGCAGCTCAGGACCTAGGGCCTACGAGCAGTACTTC	CASSSGPRAYEQYF